Listed here are 19 T cell receptor beta chains from one sample, sequenced in a study of shared clonotypes between healthy human individuals (dated by TCRdb to the early 2020s). Library construction relied on the immunoSEQ multiplex PCR assay. In TCRdb, the immuneACCESS table is reduced to in-frame sequences with V and J assigned. These tables do not hold every clone; where another copy was compared, an unresolved V gene accounts for under half, and the others remain unexplained. For this sample the table gives 2 million to 3 million clones, of which around 90% were detected only once. In total, the top ten clones hold about 0.13% of the sample. Sequenced input: naive CD4+ T cells sorted from blood. This specimen's cell subset or site label, per the study, means: CD45RA+ positively selected. Every receptor here comes from a man younger than 35 in good health.

The rearrangement joins TRBV2 to TRBJ1-2; no definite D call. The germline V and J ends were trimmed by 6 bases and 1 base, with 12 bases remaining between them. This CDR3 region has 14 residues. Germline CDR1 SNHLY, CDR2 FYNNEI. The CDR3 coding sequence is TGTGCCAGCAGGGCTCCCGGGAGTAACTATGGCTACACCTTC. It is translated as CASRAPGSNYGYTF.

The V call is TRBV10-3, the J call TRBJ2-5, with D uncertain. Trimming took 0 bases from V and 3 from J, leaving 11 bases between them. This CDR3 region has 15 residues. Germline V lookup: CDR1 ENHRY, CDR2 SYGVKD. This chain's CDR3 is CAISESGKREETQYF. In DNA, the CDR3 is TGTGCCATCAGTGAGTCGGGCAAGCGCGAAGAGACCCAGTACTTC.

This chain uses TRBV27 with TRBJ1-6, with 7 bases matching TRBD1. The germline gives CDR1 MNHEY, CDR2 SMNVEV (reference sequence). The V and J ends lost 3 bases and 5 bases, in that order; junction bases with no gene match: 4. The CDR3 runs to 15 residues. The CDR3 reads CASSLRGTDNSPLHF. CDR3 DNA sequence: TGTGCCAGCAGTTTGCGGGGGACAGATAATTCACCCCTCCACTTT.

This chain links TRBV5-6 with TRBJ2-3; the match to TRBD2 covers 8 bases. The CDR3 consists of 15 residues. The germline V gene has CDR1 SGHDT and CDR2 YYEEEE. The V gene end was trimmed by 4 bases and the J gene end by 2 bases; junction bases not matched to a gene: 6. The CDR3 nucleotides are TGTGCCAGCAGCCCAATAGCGGGACACACAGATACGCAGTATTTT. It is translated as CASSPIAGHTDTQYF.

This rearrangement joins TRBV7-9 to TRBJ2-2, with D maybe TRBD2 (6 bases). CDR1 is SEHNR and CDR2 is FQNEAQ in the germline V gene (reference sequence). Trimming stripped 5 bases from V and 1 base from J, with 11 bases between. This CDR3 is 15 amino acids long. This CDR3 reads CASSPLAQNTGELFF. The CDR3 DNA follows: TGTGCCAGCAGCCCCCTAGCGCAGAACACCGGGGAGCTGTTTTTT.

The chain couples TRBV5-4 to TRBJ2-3, with a tentative D call TRBD1 (5 bases). V lost 5 bases and J 1 base, leaving 14 bases between the germline ends. Looked up from germline, CDR1 is SGHNT and CDR2 is YYREEE (reference sequence). There are 15 residues in the CDR3. CDR3 bases: TGTGCCAGCAGTACGGCCGGACATCGCACAGATACGCAGTATTTT. Translated: CASSTAGHRTDTQYF.

As regards this clone: Other nucleotide sequences from this sample produce the same CDR3. The J gene is TRBJ1-1, the V gene TRBV28; TRBD1 matches at 8 bases. CDR3 size: 14 residues. Trimming removed 6 bases from V and 1 base from J; junction bases left unmatched: 4. Germline V gives CDR1 MDHEN, CDR2 SYDVKM. In DNA, the CDR3 is TGTGCCAGCAGGCGACAGGGGAAGAACACTGAAGCTTTCTTT. Protein sequence: CASRRQGKNTEAFF.

The V call is TRBV29-1, the J call TRBJ1-1, with unresolved D. This CDR3 region has 12 residues. Trimming shortened V by 4 bases and J by 1 base, and 7 bases separated the two germline ends. CDR1 and CDR2 (germline): SQVTM, ANQGSEA. DNA for the CDR3: TGCAGCGTTGTTAGGTCGAACACTGAAGCTTTCTTT. Amino acids: CSVVRSNTEAFF.

The chain uses TRBV5-1 and TRBJ2-1, with 7 positions matching TRBD2. In germline, CDR1 is SGHRS, CDR2 YFSETQ. J was trimmed by 4 bases and V by 4 bases; bases with no gene match: 11. The CDR3 totals 16 residues. Here the CDR3 DNA reads TGCGCCAGCAGCAAACTGAGCGGGACGAATTACAATGAGCAGTTCTTC. Protein product: CASSKLSGTNYNEQFF.

This clone was recorded once. This sequence joins TRBV19 and TRBJ2-2; D possibly uses TRBD1 or TRBD2 (7 bases each). The CDR3 length is 17 residues. The V and J ends lost 6 bases and 3 bases respectively, with 20 bases between them. Germline-derived CDR1 and CDR2 are LNHDA and SQIVND (reference sequence). Written as DNA, the CDR3 is TGTGCCAGTAGGGACCGGGGGAGGGGGCCCGACACCGGGGAGCTGTTTTTT. This sequence encodes CASRDRGRGPDTGELFF.

A remark on this clone: Distinct nucleotide sequences in the sample also encode this CDR3. This chain links TRBV30 with TRBJ1-6, with D maybe TRBD1 (5 bases). The V end was cut by 2 bases, the J end by 2 bases, with 10 bases between. Germline-derived CDR1 and CDR2 are GTSNPN and SVGIG (reference sequence). The CDR3 is 15 residues long. CDR3 in amino acids: CAWSPGGTYNSPLHF. The CDR3 nucleotides are TGTGCCTGGAGTCCCGGGGGAACCTATAATTCACCCCTCCACTTT.

The V and J genes are TRBV15 and TRBJ2-5; possibly TRBD2 for D (5 bases). The germline V gene encodes CDR1 LNHNV and CDR2 YYDKDF (reference sequence). The ends were cut back, 3 bases at V and 5 bases at J, with 16 bases in the middle. The CDR3 extends over 15 amino acids. CDR3 loop: CATSSSPEGWETQYF. The CDR3 nucleotides read TGTGCCACCAGCAGTAGCCCAGAGGGTTGGGAGACCCAGTACTTC.

This chain uses TRBV19 with TRBJ2-1; possibly TRBD2 for D (5 bases). The CDR3 contains 13 residues. CDR1 LNHDA and CDR2 SQIVND come from the germline V gene (reference sequence). Trimming left V 4 bases short and J 9 bases short, with 13 bases between. CDR3 amino acids: CASSTVGGGEQFF. The CDR3, as DNA: TGTGCCAGTAGTACAGTAGGAGGTGGTGAGCAGTTCTTC.

Written as DNA, the CDR3 is TGTGCCAGCAGCTCTCCGGGGGGGCCGGGGACCCAGTACTTC. The encoded protein is CASSSPGGPGTQYF. The J gene is TRBJ2-5, the V gene TRBV21-1; TRBD2, as called in the table, went unchecked against the DNA. TRBV21-1 is marked as a pseudogene. The length of the CDR3 is 14 residues.

A word on this clone: Other DNA sequences of this sample code for an identical CDR3. This chain connects TRBV6-5 to TRBJ2-3; tentatively, D is TRBD2 (6 bases). Germline CDR1 MNHEY, CDR2 SVGAGI. This CDR3 comprises 14 residues. V was shortened by 4 bases and J by 0 bases, with 8 bases between the two germline ends. The CDR3 DNA is TGTGCCAGCAGTTTAGGGACTAGCACAGATACGCAGTATTTT. It is translated as CASSLGTSTDTQYF.

CDR3 nucleotide sequence: TGTGCCATCAGTGACGGAAAAGGGGGCTATGGCTACACCTTC. It specifies CAISDGKGGYGYTF. The chain links TRBV10-3 to TRBJ1-2, with D possibly being TRBD1 (6 bases). This CDR3 is built from 14 residues. With 3 bases removed from V and 4 bases from J, the gap between germline ends came to 12 bases. Germline V gene lookup returns CDR1 ENHRY and CDR2 SYGVKD.

This chain uses TRBV6-4 with TRBJ1-2, with D possibly TRBD1 on 5 matching bases. V was clipped by 4 bases and J by 9 bases, with 21 bases between them. This CDR3 comprises 15 residues. From germline, CDR1 is MRHNA and CDR2 SNTAGT. The CDR3 DNA reads as TGTGCCAGCAGTGGAAGATGGGGCAGGGCCGAAAGCTACACCTTC. It codes for CASSGRWGRAESYTF.

This chain uses TRBV18 with TRBJ2-1, with a possible D match to TRBD2 (6 bases). The V end was cut by 3 bases, the J end by 7 bases, with 13 bases between. This CDR3 is 14 amino acids long. Germline lookup yields CDR1 KGHSH and CDR2 LQKENI. Here the CDR3 reads CASSPRGADNEQFF. CDR3 DNA: TGTGCCAGCTCACCCCGCGGGGCAGATAATGAGCAGTTCTTC.

V usage is TRBV5-1 and J usage is TRBJ2-1, with a tentative D call TRBD1 (5 bases). V lost 6 bases and J lost 0, with 16 bases in between. Germline CDR1 SGHRS, CDR2 YFSETQ. This CDR3 comprises 16 residues. CDR3: CASTLLGPRSYNEQFF. CDR3 nucleotides: TGCGCCAGCACCCTCCTGGGGCCCCGCTCCTACAATGAGCAGTTCTTC.